The next 20 T cell receptor beta chains were all read from a single sample in a study of T cell responses to AZD1222 COVID-19 vaccine. Sequenced by immunoSEQ multiplex PCR; TCRdb stores in-frame clones only, minus some. The sample carries 100,000 to 120,000 clones, around 89% recorded once. The material was peripheral blood, obtained on day 0 of AZD1222 vaccination. The origin of the receptors is an adult in good health.

The chain has TRBV7-9 and TRBJ2-1; the match to TRBD2 covers 9 bases. Losses at the gene ends were 1 base for V and 4 bases for J; bases not matched to a gene: 2. This CDR3 is built from 15 residues. Germline V gene data show CDR1 as SEHNR and CDR2 as FQNEAQ (reference sequence). CDR3 sequence: CASSLGLAGYNEQFF. CDR3 DNA sequence: TGTGCCAGCAGCTTAGGCCTAGCGGGATACAATGAGCAGTTCTTC.

The chain uses TRBV28 and TRBJ2-1; 9 positions match TRBD2. Germline trimming cut 1 base from V and 7 bases from J; bases unmatched to any gene: 5. This CDR3 contains 15 residues. CDR1 and CDR2 from the germline V gene are MDHEN and SYDVKM. The CDR3 DNA follows: TGTGCCAGCAGTTTATCGGCGGGAGGGAGGAATGAGCAGTTCTTC. Its translation is CASSLSAGGRNEQFF.

J is TRBJ2-1 and V is TRBV12-5; 12 bases line up with TRBD2. Germline V gene data show CDR1 as LGHNT and CDR2 as FRNRAP. V shed 5 bases and J 4 bases; nucleotides not matched to a gene: 9. The CDR3 contains 17 residues. CDR3 amino acids: CASGVNLGLAGYNEQFF. CDR3 bases: TGTGCTAGTGGTGTGAACTTAGGACTAGCGGGGTACAATGAGCAGTTCTTC.

This chain uses TRBV11-2 with TRBJ1-2, with D unclear. V dropped 5 bases and J dropped 2 bases, with 12 bases sitting between them. CDR3 length equals 14 residues. Germline V CDR1 and CDR2: SGHAT, FQNNGV. The chain's CDR3 is CASSPVTQNYGYTF. CDR3 nucleotide sequence: TGTGCCAGCAGCCCCGTGACACAAAACTATGGCTACACCTTC. The full variable domain, rest sourced from reference TRBV11-2 and TRBJ1-2, is EAGVAQSPRYKIIEKRQSVAFWCNPISGHATLYWYQQILGQGPKLLIQFQNNGVVDDSQLPKDRFSAERLKGVDSTLKIQPAKLEDSAVYLCASSPVTQNYGYTFGSGTRLTVV.

The chain recombines TRBV19 with TRBJ2-7; tentative D call: TRBD2 (6 bases). The CDR3 contains 15 residues. The V end was cut by 1 base, the J end by 3 bases, with 13 bases between. Germline CDR1 reads LNHDA; CDR2 reads SQIVND (reference sequence). CDR3 sequence: CASSIGYGSRYEQYF. The CDR3 DNA reads TGTGCCAGTAGTATAGGATACGGGAGTCGCTACGAGCAGTACTTC.

This chain links TRBV7-8 with TRBJ2-5, with TRBD2 matching 10 bases. The CDR3 is 18 amino acids. Germline CDR1 and CDR2: SGHVS and FQNEAQ. J gave up 5 bases and V 5 bases, and 17 bases lay outside the gene matches. CDR3 sequence reads: CASSPRFSGGPGGETQYF. The CDR3 DNA reads TGTGCCAGCAGCCCGCGGTTTAGCGGGGGGCCTGGAGGGGAGACCCAGTACTTC.

This clone was seen a single time. This chain joins TRBV18 and TRBJ1-3, with D perhaps matching TRBD1 (5 bases). Trimming took 2 bases from V and 2 from J, leaving 13 bases between them. This CDR3 contains 16 residues. CDR1 KGHSH and CDR2 LQKENI come from the germline V gene. The CDR3 loop is CASSPFDSQPGNTIYF. In DNA, the CDR3 is TGTGCCAGCTCACCATTCGACAGCCAACCTGGAAACACCATATATTTT.

This chain joins TRBV13 and TRBJ1-2; D perhaps matches TRBD1 (5 bases). CDR1 and CDR2 (germline): PRHDT, FYEKMQ (reference sequence). This CDR3 comprises 13 residues. Trimming removed 5 bases at V and 4 bases at J, with 11 bases between. CDR3: CASSRRDGYGYTF. The CDR3 DNA follows: TGTGCCAGCAGCCGCCGGGACGGCTATGGCTACACCTTC. Together with reference TRBV13 and TRBJ1-2, the CDR3 gives the full variable domain: AAGVIQSPRHLIKEKRETATLKCYPIPRHDTVYWYQQGPGQDPQFLISFYEKMQSDKGSIPDRFSAQQFSDYHSELNMSSLELGDSALYFCASSRRDGYGYTFGSGTRLTVV.

The chain joins TRBV28 to TRBJ2-7; D may match TRBD1 or TRBD2 (6 bases each). V was cut by 6 bases and J by 5 bases, with 23 bases left in between. Germline V gene lookup returns CDR1 MDHEN and CDR2 SYDVKM. The CDR3 covers 16 residues. CDR3 region: CASRTTGARTANEQYF. The CDR3 coding sequence is TGTGCCAGCAGAACAACGGGGGCTAGGACGGCTAACGAGCAGTACTTC.

This clone was detected once. The chain carries TRBV6-2 or TRBV6-3 and TRBJ1-1; D not certain. The V gene lost 4 bases and the J gene lost 1 base, with 10 bases spanning the gap. The CDR3 length is 14 residues. Germline V gene sequence: CDR1 MNHEY, CDR2 SVGEGT. The chain's CDR3 is CASSFPTWNTEAFF. The DNA of the CDR3 is TGTGCCAGCAGTTTCCCCACTTGGAACACTGAAGCTTTCTTT.

The rearrangement links TRBV25-1 to TRBJ1-5, with unresolved D. V was shortened by 2 bases and J by 6 bases, with 5 bases between the two germline ends. CDR1 and CDR2 (germline): MGHDK, SYGVNS. This CDR3 has 12 amino acids. The CDR3, as DNA: TGTGCCAGCAGTGAAGGCATTCAGCCCCAGCATTTT. Translated, it gives CASSEGIQPQHF.

This clone was detected once. The chain carries TRBV3-1 (or the pseudogene TRBV3-2) and TRBJ2-5, with unresolved D. CDR1 is LGHDT, CDR2 YNNKEL, per germline (reference sequence). The CDR3 has 15 residues. Trimming pared 0 bases from V and 4 bases from J, leaving 12 bases between. This CDR3 is CASSQDFSTTETQYF. The CDR3 nucleotides read TGTGCCAGCAGCCAAGATTTTTCGACAACAGAGACCCAGTACTTC.

This rearrangement joins TRBV5-4 to TRBJ1-2; D unresolved. The CDR3 is 14 residues long. V lost 0 bases to trimming and J lost 7 bases, with 13 bases between them. Germline V lookup: CDR1 SGHNT, CDR2 YYREEE (reference sequence). The CDR3, as DNA: TGTGCCAGCAGCTTGGAACCGGGTCCTACTGGCTACACCTTC. This encodes CASSLEPGPTGYTF.

This chain uses TRBV7-2 with TRBJ1-6; tentative D call: TRBD1 (5 bases). The CDR3 runs 15 residues. Trimming cost V 5 bases and J 15 bases, with 23 bases left between them. The V gene's germline CDR1 is SGHTA and CDR2 FQGNSA. CDR3 sequence: CASSPRAGNSGLLHF. In DNA form, the CDR3 reads TGTGCCAGCAGCCCCCGGGCGGGGAATTCAGGGCTCCTCCACTTT.

This chain joins TRBV3-1 (or the pseudogene TRBV3-2) and TRBJ1-4; unclear D gene. Trimming stripped 1 base from V and 6 bases from J, with 12 bases between. This CDR3 has 15 amino acids. The germline CDR1 and CDR2 sequences are LGHDT and YNNKEL (reference sequence). The CDR3 region is CASSQGPNGDEKLFF. Written as DNA, the CDR3 is TGTGCCAGCAGCCAAGGGCCTAACGGGGATGAAAAACTGTTTTTT.

V and J are TRBV24-1 and TRBJ2-7; no firm D call. The V end lost 5 bases, the J end lost 8 bases, and 9 bases lay between the germline ends. CDR1 is KGHDR and CDR2 is SFDVKD in the germline V gene. This CDR3 region has 11 residues. The CDR3 DNA is TGTGCCACCAGTGCTCTGGTGCAGCAGTACTTC. Translating it yields CATSALVQQYF.

DNA of the CDR3: TGTGCCAGCAGTTTATTGTATGTGGGGCAGGGGCTCCCCGTAAGTGGGAACGAGCAGTACTTC. It translates to CASSLLYVGQGLPVSGNEQYF. The rearrangement uses TRBV27 and TRBJ2-7; D is perhaps TRBD1 (6 bases). The CDR3 has 21 residues. Germline V gene sequence: CDR1 MNHEY, CDR2 SMNVEV (reference sequence). Trimming removed 1 base at V and 5 bases at J, with 33 bases between.

The chain has TRBV7-9 and TRBJ1-3; D is possibly TRBD1 (5 bases). Germline V gene lookup returns CDR1 SEHNR and CDR2 FQNEAQ (reference sequence). This CDR3 is built from 14 residues. V was trimmed by 7 bases and J by 3 bases, leaving 13 bases between them. The CDR3 here is CASTSRDGGNTIYF. The CDR3 nucleotides are TGTGCCAGCACTTCGAGGGACGGTGGAAACACCATATATTTT.

The V call is TRBV7-9, the J call TRBJ2-3; 10 bases are a match to TRBD2. Germline V gene sequence: CDR1 SEHNR, CDR2 FQNEAQ (reference sequence). This CDR3 region has 17 residues. Trimming cost V 5 bases and J 0 bases; bases outside gene matches: 8. DNA for the CDR3: TGTGCCAGCAGCCGGGTTCGAGCGGGGGGGAGCACAGATACGCAGTATTTT. Its translation is CASSRVRAGGSTDTQYF. Full variable domain (outside the CDR3, taken from reference TRBV7-9 and TRBJ2-3): DTGVSQNPRHKITKRGQNVTFRCDPISEHNRLYWYRQTLGQGPEFLTYFQNEAQLEKSRLLSDRFSAERPKGSFSTLEIQRTEQGDSAMYLCASSRVRAGGSTDTQYFGPGTRLTVL.

The genes are TRBV12-3 or TRBV12-4 and TRBJ2-3; maybe TRBD1 (5 bases). The CDR3 totals 12 residues. V dropped 1 base and J dropped 13 bases, with 12 bases sitting between them. CDR3 protein: CASSLVGAREYF. The CDR3 region has the DNA TGTGCCAGCAGTTTAGTAGGGGCTAGGGAGTATTTT.